These T cell receptor beta chains were read from a single sample in a study of neurological immune-mediated disorders. In TCRdb, the 5' RACE reads were re-called with MiXCR into one record per CDR3 protein. The sample has just over 95,000 distinct CDR3 sequences; 3.5% are singletons. The sample was PBMCs. The receptors here all came from a woman aged 18 to 35 with multiple sclerosis. Both conserved end residues are part of each CDR3. For some rows the clone size is stated as once, few or many, or as a class when expanded; others skip it.

v_gene | abundance | CDR3aa
TRBV6-2/TRBV6-3 | many | CASSPTPTAYTEAFF
TRBV6-5 | many | CASSPNEWETQYF
TRBV20-1 | many | CSDRDRVGNGYTF
TRBV27 | many | CASSLVGLEETQYF
TRBV7-2 | many | CASSLDGRGGPYTQYF
TRBV20-1 | - | CSARTGGNPYEQYF
TRBV6-1 | many | CASSPGTGGSEAFF
TRBV28 | many | CASSLEWDRRDIQYF
TRBV5-6 | many | CASSTPGQARSAFF
TRBV4-1 | few | CASSQDLLAGAYNEQFF
TRBV20-1 | - | CSARGLGNADSGRAWETQYF
TRBV5-1 | many | CASSPLGPGSTDTQYF
TRBV5-1 | many | CASSPVGGFGNQPQHF
TRBV20-1 | many | CSASRQAQYF
TRBV6-2/TRBV6-3 | many | CASSWVSGNQPQHF
TRBV3-1 | many | CASSQEPTGAGNTIYF
TRBV7-9 | - | CASSRLGDRVLTEAFF
TRBV10-3 | - | CAISETLNNGRGRANYGYTF
TRBV7-2 | many | CASSLLMYEQYF
TRBV6-5 | many | CASSPTGVAGITDTQYF
TRBV6-5 | few | CASSYSNRAGYEQYF
TRBV5-1 | many | CASSSGQMTYEQYF
TRBV9 | many | CASSTKREPHNEQFF
TRBV19 | many | CASSPISGGLAKNIQYF
TRBV28 | many | CATITQDTEAFF
TRBV7-9 | many | CASSLGGRAWQETQYF
TRBV4-1 | many | CASSQVGGIGAGELFF
TRBV12-3/TRBV12-4 | many | CASSITGGDTEAFF
TRBV7-2 | many | CASSLAPSGRTSSYEQYF
TRBV20-1 | many | CSAWDRAISPLHF
TRBV7-2 | many | CASSLSQGAMGYTF